This is a list of T cell receptor beta chains from one sample in a study of monozygotic twins with inflammatory bowel disease. TCRdb re-called the 5' RACE reads; one entry per CDR3 protein, DNA not given. The table lists fewer than 450,000 distinct CDR3 sequences. The specimen was blood. Receptors were obtained from a human donor with ulcerative colitis or Crohn's disease, or a healthy co-twin of an affected twin (not recorded which). Each CDR3 is given with its conserved first and last residue.

CASRSVQRGEQYF | TRBJ2-7 | TRBV7-2
CAINRDRGETQYF | TRBJ2-5 | TRBV10-3
CSAHGVGVQETQYF | TRBJ2-5 | TRBV20-1
CASSFRANNNSPLHF | TRBJ1-6 | TRBV5-1
CAISVGGAYNEQFF | TRBJ2-1 | TRBV10-3
CASRDYVSSEQFF | TRBJ2-1 | TRBV3-1
CASSPPASGPLGHSTDTQYF | TRBJ2-3 | TRBV18
CASSYIAGMKTQYF | TRBJ2-5 | TRBV28
CASSQRTGGSYNEQFF | TRBJ2-1 | TRBV12-3/TRBV12-4
CSASDRILGETQYF | TRBJ2-5 | TRBV20-1
CASSYGGTGFKNTEAFF | TRBJ1-1 | TRBV6-5
CARSHTDTQYF | TRBJ2-3 | TRBV2
CASSRGRMNTEAFF | TRBJ1-1 | TRBV11-3
CASSLTRTGAYEQYF | TRBJ2-7 | TRBV18
CASSPGTSGTDTQYF | TRBJ2-3 | TRBV7-2
CASSPSGTGVPEQYF | TRBJ2-7 | TRBV5-1
CASSAAGTDNTGELFF | TRBJ2-2 | TRBV4-2
CASSQGQERGGRLELFF | TRBJ2-2 | TRBV4-2
CASSARTSGTGELFF | TRBJ2-2 | TRBV9
CASRLMDYEQYF | TRBJ2-7 | TRBV12-3/TRBV12-4
CASSGGDRANSPLHF | TRBJ1-6 | TRBV27
CASSRLQGVEDTQYF | TRBJ2-3 | TRBV7-9
CASSQDRAREQYF | TRBJ2-7 | TRBV7-6
CASNRWTGIQETQYF | TRBJ2-5 | TRBV5-1
CASSLSGDSTDTQYF | TRBJ2-3 | TRBV9
CASSRSGTYYNEQFF | TRBJ2-1 | TRBV9
CASSPDLREETQYF | TRBJ2-5 | TRBV4-1
CASQGHLYGYTF | TRBJ1-2 | TRBV6-2/TRBV6-3
CASSLGSGNHQETQYF | TRBJ2-5 | TRBV5-1
CASSASPGVGANVLTF | TRBJ2-6 | TRBV7-3
CASSQTRLQTGELFF | TRBJ2-2 | TRBV7-3
CASSLVNRGQETQYF | TRBJ2-5 | TRBV5-1
CASSLDIQGGTEAFF | TRBJ1-1 | TRBV7-2
CASSQLFRGKNTGELFF | TRBJ2-2 | TRBV4-1
CSVEDEFGYEQYF | TRBJ2-7 | TRBV29-1